This T cell receptor beta chain was obtained from a study of cytomegalovirus exposure and HLA in healthy donors. The germline gives CDR1 SGHNT, CDR2 YYREEE (reference sequence). With V trimmed by 2 bases and J by 5 bases, 10 bases remained unmatched. CDR3 length: 16 residues. Regarding this clone: Its target is unknown.

Study-wide findings and caveats: In a later analysis, V- and J-gene trimming of beta chains associated with a DCLRE1C missense variant, replicated independently.

In the PCR, 60 Vbeta and 13 Jbeta primers were used. Profiled with immunoSEQ multiplex PCR; TCRdb holds only in-frame clones, not every one. This table has over 150,000 clones, roughly 80% appearing once. The receptor comes from a human donor in good health. This rearrangement joins TRBV5-4 to TRBJ1-1; 9 nucleotides match TRBD1. Sequenced input: PBMCs. Written as DNA, the CDR3 is TGTGCCAGCAGCTTAAAACAGGGGGCGTTATGGACTGAAGCTTTCTTT. As protein: CASSLKQGALWTEAFF.